Following are 19 T cell receptor beta chains from one sample sequenced in a study of regulatory T cells in long-lasting Graves disease. CDR3-region Arm-PCR and iRepertoire HTBI primers produced the TCR beta libraries. TCRdb itself ran the multiplex PCR reads through MiXCR, one entry per CDR3 protein. This sample has 250,000 or so distinct CDR3 sequences, with 15% to 20% found just once. Noted time point: newly diagnosed GD, antithyroid drugs for less than 3 months. Following extraction of RNA from PBMCs, that RNA was used to make the TCR library. The data also belong to a second study, concerning T cells in Graves' hyperthyroidism and ophthalmopathy.

The source was peripheral blood mononuclear cells (PBMCs), collected at new diagnosis, from a patient treated with antithyroid drugs. These TCRs come from a woman aged 30 to 39 with Graves disease.

The CDR3: CASSLGRGRDTQYF. The CDR3 nucleotides read TGTGCCAGCAGCCTTGGCAGGGGGAGAGATACGCAGTATTTT. The chain couples TRBV6-2 or TRBV6-3 to TRBJ2-3; TRBD1 matches at 7 bases. The CDR3 is 14 amino acids. The V gene end was trimmed by 6 bases and the J gene end by 5 bases; junction bases not matched to a gene: 8. Germline V gene data show CDR1 as MNHEY and CDR2 as SVGEGT.

This clonotype has only a few counts. Being one base from a much bigger clone, this may be a read error. The chain carries TRBV6-1 and TRBJ2-7; 7 nucleotides agree with TRBD1. V trimming: 10 bases; J trimming: 5 bases; junction bases outside the gene matches: 23. The CDR3 has 17 amino acids. The germline gives CDR1 MNHNS, CDR2 SASEGT. CDR3 sequence: CANSEKYKGGVRNEQYF. CDR3 sequence (DNA): TGTGCCAACAGCGAAAAATACAAAGGGGGCGTCAGGAACGAGCAGTACTTC.

This clonotype was counted many times. The rearrangement links TRBV20-1 to TRBJ2-4, with D possibly matching TRBD1 (5 bases). V shed 6 bases and J shed 0 bases, with 12 bases lying between them. This CDR3 is built from 14 residues. The germline gives CDR1 DFQATT, CDR2 SNEGSKA (reference sequence). The CDR3 DNA follows: TGCAGTGCGTTGACAGATCTAGCCAAAAACATTCAGTACTTC. This encodes CSALTDLAKNIQYF.

The chain joins TRBV20-1 to TRBJ2-1, with 11 positions matching TRBD2. The DNA end favors TRBJ2-5, so the J call may be wrong. This CDR3 is 15 amino acids long. Germline-derived CDR1 and CDR2 are DFQATT and SNEGSKA (reference sequence). CDR3 nucleotides: TGCAGTGCTAGAGCTGTTAGCGGGGGGGCGGAGACCCAGTACTTC. Its protein is CSARAVSGGAETQYF.

This clonotype was recorded many times. The chain has TRBV5-1 and TRBJ1-3; D perhaps matches TRBD1 (6 bases). The ends were cut back, 2 bases at V and 2 bases at J, with 8 bases in the middle. The CDR3 is 14 residues long. Per the germline V gene, CDR1 is SGHRS and CDR2 is YFSETQ. CDR3 sequence reads: CASSLQGPGNTIYF. In DNA, the CDR3 is TGCGCCAGCAGCTTACAGGGACCTGGAAACACCATATATTTT. The full variable domain, in which reference TRBV5-1 and TRBJ1-3 provide the parts outside the CDR3, is KAGVTQTPRYLIKTRGQQVTLSCSPISGHRSVSWYQQTPGQGLQFLFEYFSETQRNKGNFPGRFSGRQFSNSRSEMNVSTLELGDSALYLCASSLQGPGNTIYFGEGSWLTVV.

The chain uses TRBV6-1 and TRBJ1-4; 7 positions agree with TRBD1. The ends lost 6 bases at V and 11 bases at J; junction bases unmatched: 12. Germline V lookup: CDR1 MNHNS, CDR2 SASEGT. This CDR3 contains 14 residues. The CDR3 DNA sequence: TGTGCCAGCAGCCATCCGGGACAGCTACTGAAACTGTTTTTT. It is translated as CASSHPGQLLKLFF.

V and J are TRBV7-9 and TRBJ2-3; D is uncertain. V was trimmed by 1 base and J by 4 bases, leaving 6 bases between them. CDR1 and CDR2 (germline): SEHNR, FQNEAQ (reference sequence). CDR3 length: 13 amino acids. The CDR3 spells CASSLVAADTQYF. The CDR3 DNA sequence: TGTGCCAGCAGCTTAGTGGCAGCAGATACGCAGTATTTT.

This clonotype came up many times. The rearrangement joins TRBV4-1 to TRBJ2-5, with D unclear. From germline, CDR1 is MGHRA and CDR2 YSYEKL. This CDR3 has 16 residues. The V and J ends lost 1 base and 4 bases respectively, with 16 bases between them. The CDR3 loop is CASSQVEAGSPETQYF. The CDR3 DNA reads TGCGCCAGCAGCCAAGTTGAGGCCGGGTCACCAGAGACCCAGTACTTC.

Ten or more counts support this clonotype. The chain carries TRBV12-3 or TRBV12-4 and TRBJ2-3; TRBD2 matches 8 bases. Losses at the gene ends were 2 bases for V and 1 base for J; bases not matched to a gene: 2. CDR3 length equals 15 residues. The CDR3 DNA reads TGTGCCAGCAGTTTATTCGGGGGGGGCACAGATACGCAGTATTTT. Translating it yields CASSLFGGGTDTQYF.

In the case of this clonotype: This may be a read error, as it is one base from a much larger clone. The CDR3 does not close with the conserved phenylalanine or tryptophan, likely indicating a read error. This chain connects TRBV6-2 or TRBV6-3 to TRBJ1-2, with no clear D. V shed 0 bases and J shed 3 bases, with 8 bases lying between them. The CDR3 contains 14 residues. CDR1 and CDR2 (germline): MNHEY, SVGEGT. The CDR3 coding sequence is TGTGCCAGCAGTTACTCCTTGCTAGACTATGGCTACACCCTC. Protein product: CASSYSLLDYGYTL.

This clonotype has more than one count but fewer than ten. The chain uses TRBV5-6 and TRBJ1-4; TRBD1 matches 8 bases. CDR1 and CDR2 from the germline V gene are SGHDT and YYEEEE. V lost 2 bases, J lost 7 bases, and 16 bases stayed unmatched. The CDR3 consists of 18 residues. CDR3 sequence: CASSFHRDRWKEGEKLFF. CDR3 sequence (DNA): TGTGCCAGCAGCTTCCATCGGGACAGGTGGAAGGAGGGTGAAAAACTGTTTTTT.

This clonotype was picked up a small number of times. The chain combines TRBV10-1 with TRBJ2-2; D may be TRBD2 (6 bases). The germline gives CDR1 WNHNN, CDR2 SYGVQD (reference sequence). V was pared by 7 bases and J by 5 bases, with 11 bases between. The CDR3 length is 13 residues. The CDR3 loop reads CASKASATGELFF. CDR3 bases: TGCGCCAGCAAGGCTAGCGCGACCGGGGAGCTGTTTTTT.

This clonotype was picked up many times. This chain connects TRBV6-1 to TRBJ2-2; 8 bases agree with TRBD1. The CDR3 consists of 14 residues. Trimming took 3 bases from V and 6 from J; bases not matched to a gene: 3. Germline values: CDR1 MNHNS, CDR2 SASEGT. CDR3 nucleotides: TGTGCCAGCAGTGACTTGACAGGGGCCGGGGAGCTGTTTTTT. It translates to CASSDLTGAGELFF.

Notes on this clonotype: A read error may explain this, as a much larger clone is one base away. V and J are TRBV9 and TRBJ2-7, with 8 bases aligning to TRBD1. Looked up from germline, CDR1 is SGDLS and CDR2 is YYNGEE. V shed 3 bases and J 7 bases; nucleotides not matched to a gene: 15. This CDR3 is built from 16 residues. CDR3 sequence: CASSGYRGSSYNEQYF. In nucleotides, the CDR3 is TGTGCCAGCAGCGGATACAGGGGGTCCTCCTACAATGAGCAGTACTTC.

This clonotype was recorded at least ten times. The chain is built from TRBV10-3 and TRBJ1-3; no clear D gene. CDR3 size: 14 residues. Germline V gives CDR1 ENHRY, CDR2 SYGVKD. Between the trimmed V and J ends, which lost 2 bases and 4 bases, there was a span of 9 bases. The DNA for the CDR3 is TGTGCCATCAGTGAGCCCTCTCGGGGAAACACCATATATTTT. Its translation: CAISEPSRGNTIYF.

In its sample, this clonotype was seen many times. This chain connects TRBV5-6 to TRBJ1-5, with TRBD1 as a possible D gene (6 bases). The CDR3 sequence is 15 residues long. The germline V gene has CDR1 SGHDT and CDR2 YYEEEE. V gave up 1 base and J gave up 4 bases, with 12 bases separating them. CDR3 sequence reads: CASSLLGTQNQPQHF. CDR3 bases: TGTGCCAGCAGCTTGCTGGGGACACAAAATCAGCCCCAGCATTTT.

This clonotype was detected ten times or more. V and J are TRBV12-3 or TRBV12-4 and TRBJ1-2, with 8 nucleotides matching TRBD1. CDR3 length equals 11 residues. V dropped 7 bases and J dropped 13; count of bases not matched to a gene: 8. CDR3 DNA: TGTGCCAGCACCGTGGGACAGGCGTTCACCTTC. It translates to CASTVGQAFTF.

This clonotype has ten or more counts. This sequence joins TRBV12-3 or TRBV12-4 and TRBJ2-5; no reliable D call. CDR3 size: 13 residues. With 2 bases removed from V and 4 bases from J, the gap between germline ends came to 8 bases. CDR3 nucleotides: TGTGCCAGCAGTTTAAGGAGAAGAGAGACCCAGTACTTC. Protein: CASSLRRRETQYF.

This clonotype appeared many times. V and J are TRBV7-2 and TRBJ1-1; no firm D call. Germline values: CDR1 SGHTA, CDR2 FQGNSA. The CDR3 length is 14 residues. Trimming stripped 1 base from V and 1 base from J, with 7 bases between. The CDR3 here is CASSLETENTEAFF. CDR3 nucleotides: TGTGCCAGCAGCTTAGAGACGGAGAACACTGAAGCTTTCTTT. The full variable domain, its missing parts supplied by reference TRBV7-2 and TRBJ1-1, is GAGVSQSPSNKVTEKGKDVELRCDPISGHTALYWYRQSLGQGLEFLIYFQGNSAPDKSGLPSDRFSAERTGGSVSTLTIQRTQQEDSAVYLCASSLETENTEAFFGQGTRLTVV.